This T cell receptor beta chain was documented in a study of T cell changes during pregnancy in multiple sclerosis. Method: immunoSEQ multiplex PCR; TCRdb's copy keeps in-frame clones and lacks some. The data hold about 50,000 clones, with around 92% observed a single time. This CDR3 has 11 amino acids. The germline V and J ends were trimmed by 5 bases and 13 bases, with 15 bases remaining between them. The germline gives CDR1 GTSNPN, CDR2 SVGIG (reference sequence). This clonotype was obtained from a female donor with multiple sclerosis, enrolled in a pregnancy study. This specimen consisted of CD4+ T cells from peripheral blood mononuclear cells, obtained in the third trimester of pregnancy. V is TRBV30 and J is TRBJ2-1, with a weak D call TRBD2 (5 bases). CDR3 loop: CAWVGEGRQFF. CDR3 DNA sequence: TGTGCCTGGGTGGGTGAAGGGAGACAGTTCTTC.